The clone carrying this TCR beta chain was detected a few times. The target antigen is unknown. There are 16 residues in the CDR3. The junction had 2 bases not matched to a gene; V was cut back by 2 bases and J by 0 bases. CDR1 and CDR2 (germline): SGDLS, YYNGEE. The entry originates in a study of T-cell reconstitution after alpha-beta-depleted transplantation in children. General observations from the study: It was newly produced T cells that mostly accounted for T-cell counts and diversity one year after transplant.

A TCRbeta library incorporating unique molecular identifiers was prepared. TCRdb fed the PCR reads into MiXCR, producing one record per CDR3 protein. The data show about a million distinct CDR3 sequences, about 29% seen once. This specimen was PBMCs, mostly from graft donor cells, taken 360 days after TCRalphabeta/CD19-depleted stem cell transplant. This clonotype originated in a boy in the first two years of life who had a stem cell transplant for SCID, so the T cells may come from the graft donor. The rearrangement links TRBV9 to TRBJ2-6; 7 bases map to TRBD1. Written as DNA, the CDR3 is TGTGCCAGCAGCGTCGGGACAGCCTCTGGGGCCAACGTCCTGACTTTC. Translation: CASSVGTASGANVLTF.